The next 8 T cell receptor beta chains were all read from a single sample in a study of technical replicates of blood from several donors. Some clones are missing from TCRdb's copy, which holds only in-frame ones; the method was immunoSEQ multiplex PCR. Of about 73,000 clones in the sample, 93% were seen once. Sequenced input: T cells isolated from PBMCs. The origin of the receptors is a human donor in good health.

V and J are TRBV5-6 and TRBJ1-2; D unclear. This CDR3 region has 14 residues. From germline, CDR1 is SGHDT and CDR2 YYEEEE. The V end was cut by 0 bases, the J end by 4 bases, with 10 bases between. For the CDR3, the DNA is TGTGCCAGCAGCTTGGGAGGAAATCTCTATGGCTACACCTTC. Translating gives CASSLGGNLYGYTF. Based on the CDR3 plus reference TRBV5-6 and TRBJ1-2, the full variable domain is DAGVTQSPTHLIKTRGQQVTLRCSPKSGHDTVSWYQQALGQGPQFIFQYYEEEERQRGNFPDRFSGHQFPNYSSELNVNALLLGDSALYLCASSLGGNLYGYTFGSGTRLTVV.

This clone is a singleton in its sample. The J gene is TRBJ1-1, the V gene TRBV5-1; possible D gene TRBD1, 6 bases. From germline, CDR1 is SGHRS and CDR2 YFSETQ. V lost 3 bases to trimming and J lost 0 bases, with 12 bases between them. The CDR3 contains 15 residues. This CDR3 is CASSSRQGLNTEAFF. In DNA, the CDR3 is TGCGCCAGCAGCTCCCGTCAGGGGCTGAACACTGAAGCTTTCTTT.

The chain carries TRBV15 and TRBJ2-3; D gene ambiguous. The germline V gene encodes CDR1 LNHNV and CDR2 YYDKDF (reference sequence). The CDR3 contains 14 residues. V shed 9 bases and J shed 11 bases, with 24 bases lying between them. CDR3 sequence (DNA): TGTGCCACTGCCGAACCCCCTTTCGCCACTGTGCAGTATTTT. Translating gives CATAEPPFATVQYF. The variable domain in full, completed from reference TRBV15 and TRBJ2-3, reads DAMVIQNPRYQVTQFGKPVTLSCSQTLNHNVMYWYQQKSSQAPKLLFHYYDKDFNNEADTPDNFQSRRPNTSFCFLDIRSPGLGDTAMYLCATAEPPFATVQYFGPGTRLTVL.

The chain joins TRBV5-1 to TRBJ1-1, with 7 positions matching TRBD1. The CDR3 contains 15 residues. The V gene's germline CDR1 is SGHRS and CDR2 YFSETQ. With 3 bases clipped from V and 3 bases from J, the junction kept 8 bases outside the gene matches. DNA of the CDR3: TGCGCCAGCAGCTCAACAGGGGATGGGGACACTGAAGCTTTCTTT. Its translation: CASSSTGDGDTEAFF.

The CDR3 is CASAVMGGPYEQYF. The CDR3, as DNA: TGCGCCAGCGCAGTGATGGGGGGGCCCTACGAGCAGTACTTC. The rearrangement joins TRBV5-1 to TRBJ2-7, with D possibly being TRBD2 (7 bases). The CDR3 extends over 14 amino acids. Per germline, CDR1 SGHRS and CDR2 YFSETQ. Trimming shortened V by 7 bases and J by 2 bases, and 16 bases separated the two germline ends.

This clone was picked up one time. The chain is built from TRBV4-1 and TRBJ2-5; D perhaps matches TRBD2 (5 bases). CDR3 size: 16 residues. V was cut by 4 bases and J by 0 bases, with 15 bases left in between. Looked up from germline, CDR1 is MGHRA and CDR2 is YSYEKL. This CDR3 reads CASSPGSSRYQETQYF. As DNA, the CDR3 is TGCGCCAGCAGCCCGGGGTCCAGCCGGTACCAAGAGACCCAGTACTTC.

Comment on this clone: In the same sample, other DNA sequences code for this CDR3. The V call is TRBV7-9, the J call TRBJ2-7, with D unresolved. CDR3 length: 11 residues. Trimming left V 5 bases short and J 3 bases short, with 5 bases between. Germline loops: CDR1 SEHNR, CDR2 FQNEAQ (reference sequence). CDR3 DNA: TGTGCCAGCAGCCTCCGCTACGAGCAGTACTTC. Protein sequence: CASSLRYEQYF.

Of note for this clone: The identical CDR3 is also encoded by other nucleotide sequences in the sample. The chain links TRBV27 to TRBJ1-5; 7 positions agree with TRBD1. The CDR3 covers 13 residues. Germline assignment: CDR1 MNHEY and CDR2 SMNVEV (reference sequence). V dropped 2 bases and J dropped 10; count of bases not matched to a gene: 5. The CDR3 region is CASSLDRVRPQHF. CDR3 coding DNA: TGTGCCAGCAGTTTAGACAGGGTTCGTCCCCAGCATTTT.